The 19 T cell receptor beta chains below all came from one sample that was sequenced in a study of T-cell reconstitution after alpha-beta-depleted transplantation in children. This sample's TCRbeta library carried unique molecular identifier barcodes. TCRdb itself ran the PCR reads through MiXCR, one entry per CDR3 protein. The table lists approximately 350,000 distinct CDR3 sequences, about 9.4% of them singletons. Sample: PBMCs from the stem cell graft donor, taken from the stem cell graft. These receptors were collected from a human donor who donated a stem cell graft to a child with acute lymphoblastic leukemia.

Only a few counts were recorded for this clonotype. The CDR3 reads CSAPPYARGENIQYF. DNA for the CDR3: TGCAGTGCACCGCCCTATGCGAGGGGTGAAAACATTCAGTACTTC. V usage is TRBV20-1 and J usage is TRBJ2-4, with D possibly being TRBD1 or TRBD2 (5 bases each). CDR3 length: 15 amino acids. V was pared by 6 bases and J by 5 bases, with 20 bases between. The germline gives CDR1 DFQATT, CDR2 SNEGSKA (reference sequence).

This clonotype was observed a few times. The chain employs TRBV6-2 or TRBV6-3 and TRBJ1-3; no clear D gene. Trimming stripped 0 bases from V and 4 bases from J, with 7 bases between. The CDR3 length is 14 residues. CDR1 and CDR2 from the germline V gene are MNHEY and SVGEGT. CDR3 residues: CASSYSDLGNTIYF. In DNA, the CDR3 is TGTGCCAGCAGTTACTCGGATCTCGGAAACACCATATATTTT.

This clonotype showed up just a few times. The chain carries TRBV5-6 and TRBJ2-7, with 7 bases identical to TRBD2. Germline trimming cut 2 bases from V and 5 bases from J; bases unmatched to any gene: 7. Per the germline V gene, CDR1 is SGHDT and CDR2 is YYEEEE. The CDR3 is 14 amino acids. Written as DNA, the CDR3 is TGTGCCAGCAGCTTCGGTCTGGGAGGGAACGAGCAGTACTTC. Protein sequence: CASSFGLGGNEQYF.

This clonotype was seen repeatedly, ten times or more. CDR3 protein: CASSSTYRETQYF. The DNA for the CDR3 is TGTGCCAGCAGTTCTACCTACAGAGAGACCCAGTACTTC. This chain connects TRBV28 to TRBJ2-5; no clear D. CDR3 size: 13 residues. Germline CDR1 is MDHEN and CDR2 is SYDVKM. With 4 bases removed from V and 4 bases from J, the gap between germline ends came to 10 bases.

V usage is TRBV18 and J usage is TRBJ1-2, with 12 bases matching TRBD1. After removal of 6 bases from V and 6 bases from J, the junction contained 8 bases not matched to a gene. The CDR3 runs to 15 residues. Germline V lookup: CDR1 KGHSH, CDR2 LQKENI. The DNA of the CDR3 is TGTGCCAGCTCCCCGACCGGGACAGGGGGCAATGGCTACACCTTC. Protein sequence: CASSPTGTGGNGYTF.

This clonotype was seen at least ten times. CDR3: CSAATGPRRNYGYTF. DNA for the CDR3: TGCAGTGCTGCGACAGGCCCTCGAAGAAACTATGGCTACACCTTC. The chain carries TRBV20-1 and TRBJ1-2; the D gene is possibly TRBD1 (6 bases). CDR1 DFQATT and CDR2 SNEGSKA come from the germline V gene (reference sequence). This CDR3 spans 15 amino acids. The germline V and J ends were trimmed by 5 bases and 2 bases, with 18 bases remaining between them.

A few counts support this clonotype. CDR3 coding DNA: TGCAGTGCAGGACTAGCGGGAGGGTTTCGTAGCCACGAGCAGTACTTC. It translates to CSAGLAGGFRSHEQYF. The chain is built from TRBV20-1 and TRBJ2-7; TRBD2 agrees at 15 bases. V shed 6 bases, J shed 5 bases, and the junction held 11 bases outside the gene matches. Germline-derived CDR1 and CDR2 are DFQATT and SNEGSKA (reference sequence). This CDR3 comprises 16 residues.

This clonotype was detected a few times. The CDR3 spells CASSARKGQRGSYEQYF. In nucleotides, the CDR3 is TGTGCCAGCAGCGCCCGCAAGGGGCAACGAGGTTCCTACGAGCAGTACTTC. The chain joins TRBV9 to TRBJ2-7; possible D gene TRBD1, 5 bases. The CDR3 spans 17 residues. The germline V and J ends were trimmed by 3 bases and 1 base, with 20 bases remaining between them. Looked up from germline, CDR1 is SGDLS and CDR2 is YYNGEE.

This chain links TRBV5-6 with TRBJ2-7; 13 bases align to TRBD2. From germline, CDR1 is SGHDT and CDR2 YYEEEE. This CDR3 is built from 17 residues. Trimming removed 6 bases from V and 6 bases from J; junction bases left unmatched: 15. CDR3 nucleotide sequence: TGTGCCAGCACTTGGACTAGCGGGAGTTCGGAATGGGGCGAGCAGTACTTC. Amino acid sequence: CASTWTSGSSEWGEQYF. The full variable domain, completed using reference TRBV5-6 and TRBJ2-7, is DAGVTQSPTHLIKTRGQQVTLRCSPKSGHDTVSWYQQALGQGPQFIFQYYEEEERQRGNFPDRFSGHQFPNYSSELNVNALLLGDSALYLCASTWTSGSSEWGEQYFGPGTRLTVT.

The CDR3 sequence is CASSLRQETQYF. CDR3 coding DNA: TGCGCCAGCAGCTTAAGACAAGAGACCCAGTACTTC. This chain links TRBV5-1 with TRBJ2-5; D is undetermined. Germline loops: CDR1 SGHRS, CDR2 YFSETQ. Trimming removed 2 bases at V and 2 bases at J, with 4 bases between. The CDR3 is 12 amino acids.

A remark on this clonotype: A much larger clone lies a single base off, so this may be a read error. The chain couples TRBV20-1 to TRBJ2-7; TRBD1 matches 9 bases. Germline V gives CDR1 DFQATT, CDR2 SNEGSKA (reference sequence). This CDR3 spans 15 amino acids. The CDR3 loop is CSAREPGTGFPEHYF. DNA of the CDR3: TGCAGTGCTAGAGAACCCGGGACAGGGTTCCCCGAGCATTACTTC.

This clonotype was detected ten times or more. This chain uses TRBV5-1 with TRBJ2-1; perhaps TRBD2 as D (5 bases). Germline assignment: CDR1 SGHRS and CDR2 YFSETQ. CDR3 length: 12 residues. Trimming took 1 base from V and 9 from J, leaving 8 bases between them. The CDR3 region has the DNA TGCGCCAGCAGCTTGAGTGGGAGTGAGCAGTTCTTC. Its protein is CASSLSGSEQFF.

The chain employs TRBV12-3 or TRBV12-4 and TRBJ1-2; 9 bases fit TRBD1. Trimming removed 4 bases from V and 4 bases from J; junction bases left unmatched: 4. The CDR3 loop spans 14 amino acids. CDR3 region: CASSSTGGAYGYTF. CDR3 in DNA: TGTGCCAGCAGTTCTACAGGGGGCGCCTATGGCTACACCTTC.

This clonotype showed up just a few times. The V gene is TRBV7-8, the J gene TRBJ2-1; TRBD1 aligns across 8 bases. The CDR3 contains 11 residues. With V trimmed by 3 bases and J by 12 bases, 1 base remained unmatched. Germline-derived CDR1 and CDR2 are SGHVS and FQNEAQ. The CDR3: CASSLGTGQFF. The CDR3 coding sequence is TGTGCCAGCAGCTTGGGGACAGGGCAGTTCTTC.

This clonotype showed up just a few times. The chain couples TRBV9 to TRBJ2-1; 11 bases are shared with TRBD2. CDR1 SGDLS and CDR2 YYNGEE come from the germline V gene. The junction had 10 bases not matched to a gene; V was cut back by 0 bases and J by 2 bases. The CDR3 spans 19 residues. CDR3 bases: TGTGCCAGCAGCGTAGGGGCTAGCGGGAGGAGGGGCCCCTACAATGAGCAGTTCTTC. Translating gives CASSVGASGRRGPYNEQFF.

This clonotype was counted many times. This sequence joins TRBV6-1 and TRBJ1-2; D remains unclear. V gave up 6 bases and J gave up 6 bases, with 23 bases separating them. The CDR3 sequence is 16 residues long. Germline V gives CDR1 MNHNS, CDR2 SASEGT. CDR3 sequence: CASSINRHSSLNGYTF. The DNA of the CDR3 is TGTGCCAGCAGCATTAACCGACATAGCTCCCTTAATGGCTACACCTTC.

This sequence joins TRBV5-1 and TRBJ1-1, with D perhaps matching TRBD1 (5 bases). The CDR3 consists of 15 residues. The V and J ends lost 4 bases and 5 bases respectively, with 18 bases between them. Per the germline V gene, CDR1 is SGHRS and CDR2 is YFSETQ. The CDR3 sequence is CASSPLGGDGTEAFF. The CDR3 DNA is TGCGCCAGCAGCCCCCTGGGGGGGGATGGGACTGAAGCTTTCTTT.

This clonotype was picked up a small number of times. The V and J genes are TRBV29-1 and TRBJ2-1; the D gene is possibly TRBD2 (6 bases). Trimming removed 4 bases from V and 9 bases from J, with 13 bases in between. CDR3 length: 12 amino acids. Germline V lookup: CDR1 SQVTM, CDR2 ANQGSEA. In DNA, the CDR3 is TGCAGCGTTGGAGACGGGGGAGTTGAGCAGTTCTTC. Encoded protein: CSVGDGGVEQFF.

The table lists this clonotype with a few counts. V and J are TRBV4-2 and TRBJ2-6, with 7 bases lining up with TRBD2. Germline CDR1 reads LGHNA; CDR2 reads YNFKEQ. The CDR3 has 18 amino acids. V trimming: 0 bases; J trimming: 0 bases; junction bases outside the gene matches: 5. Here the CDR3 DNA reads TGTGCCAGCAGCCAAGAAGCCCTAGCGGCCTCTGGGGCCAACGTCCTGACTTTC. It yields the protein CASSQEALAASGANVLTF.